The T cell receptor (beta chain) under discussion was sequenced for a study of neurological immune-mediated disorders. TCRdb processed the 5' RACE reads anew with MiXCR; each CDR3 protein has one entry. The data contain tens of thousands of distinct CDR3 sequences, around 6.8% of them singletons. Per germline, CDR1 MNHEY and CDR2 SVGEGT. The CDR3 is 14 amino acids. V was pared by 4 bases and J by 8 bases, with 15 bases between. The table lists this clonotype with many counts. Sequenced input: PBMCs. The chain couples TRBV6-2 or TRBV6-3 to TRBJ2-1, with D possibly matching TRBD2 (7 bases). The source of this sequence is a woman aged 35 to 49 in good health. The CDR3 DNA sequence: TGTGCCAGCAGTTCCCGTGGGGGGGCCTATGAGCAGTTCTTC. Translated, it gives CASSSRGGAYEQFF.